Below, one T cell receptor beta chain is given with its context. Its antigen is not known. The sample's treatment: roughly 20 received Ad26.COV2.S at low or high dose, single or two shots; about five received placebo; per-sample allocation not given. Sampling took place 63 days after the first vaccine or placebo injection. The individual, an adult aged 18-55 years, was a donor in Boston. The data were obtained in a study of Ad26.COV2.S vaccination and SARS-CoV-2 variants. Overall study: Intramuscularly, Ad26.COV2.S was given either once or twice, 56 days apart. The study's findings and limits: Responses of spike-specific T cells (both CD8+ and CD4+) reportedly showed substantial breadth after vaccination. Similar non-spike TCR breadth was seen in vaccine and placebo recipients.

This table comes from immunoSEQ multiplex PCR, and its TCRdb copy is limited to in-frame clones, with some not included. The repertoire holds about 390,000 clones, with approximately 91% as singletons. CDR3 length: 17 amino acids. CDR1 and CDR2 (germline): MNHEY, SVGEGT. The trim removed 0 bases at V and 6 bases at J, leaving 11 bases unmatched. The sequence derives from a person aged 18-60 years who received the Ad26.COV2.S COVID-19 vaccine or a placebo. The rearrangement uses TRBV6-2 or TRBV6-3 and TRBJ1-5; 7 bases are a match to TRBD1. The sample here was peripheral blood, taken in a trial of Ad26.COV2.S vaccine versus placebo. CDR3 sequence reads: CASSYSVGGGDFQPQHF. CDR3 nucleotide sequence: TGTGCCAGCAGTTACTCGGTCGGAGGGGGCGATTTTCAGCCCCAGCATTTT.